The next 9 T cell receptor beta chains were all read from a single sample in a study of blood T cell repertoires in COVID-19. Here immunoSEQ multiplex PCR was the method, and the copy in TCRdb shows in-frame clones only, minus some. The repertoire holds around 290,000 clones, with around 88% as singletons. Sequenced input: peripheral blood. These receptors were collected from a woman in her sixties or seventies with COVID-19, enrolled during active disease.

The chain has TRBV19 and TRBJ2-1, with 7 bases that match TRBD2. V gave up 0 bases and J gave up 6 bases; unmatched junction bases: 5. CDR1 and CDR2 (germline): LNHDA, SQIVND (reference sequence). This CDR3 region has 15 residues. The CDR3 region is CASSIELARGNEQFF. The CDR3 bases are TGTGCCAGTAGTATAGAACTAGCGAGGGGCAATGAGCAGTTCTTC. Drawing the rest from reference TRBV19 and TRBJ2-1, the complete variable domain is DGGITQSPKYLFRKEGQNVTLSCEQNLNHDAMYWYRQDPGQGLRLIYYSQIVNDFQKGDIAEGYSVSREKKESFPLTVTSAQKNPTAFYLCASSIELARGNEQFFGPGTRLTVL.

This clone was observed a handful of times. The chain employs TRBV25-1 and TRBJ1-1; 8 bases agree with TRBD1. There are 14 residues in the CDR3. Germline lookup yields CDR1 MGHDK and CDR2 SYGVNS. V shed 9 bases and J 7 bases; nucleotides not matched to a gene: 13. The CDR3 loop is CASTPGQVTLEAFF. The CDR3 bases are TGTGCCAGTACACCGGGACAGGTGACTCTTGAAGCTTTCTTT.

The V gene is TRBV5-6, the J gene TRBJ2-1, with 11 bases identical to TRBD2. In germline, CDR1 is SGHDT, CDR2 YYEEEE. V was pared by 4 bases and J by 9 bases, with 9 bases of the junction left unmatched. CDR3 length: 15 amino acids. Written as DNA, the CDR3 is TGTGCCAGCAGCGCTACTAGCGGGGGACGGGGTGAGCAGTTCTTC. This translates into CASSATSGGRGEQFF.

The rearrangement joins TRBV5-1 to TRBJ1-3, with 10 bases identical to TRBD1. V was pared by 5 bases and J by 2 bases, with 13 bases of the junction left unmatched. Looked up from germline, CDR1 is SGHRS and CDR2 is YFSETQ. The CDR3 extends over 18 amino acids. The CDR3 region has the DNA TGCGCCAGCAGTTTTACCCCGGGACAGGGGACGGCTGGAAACACCATATATTTT. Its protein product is CASSFTPGQGTAGNTIYF.

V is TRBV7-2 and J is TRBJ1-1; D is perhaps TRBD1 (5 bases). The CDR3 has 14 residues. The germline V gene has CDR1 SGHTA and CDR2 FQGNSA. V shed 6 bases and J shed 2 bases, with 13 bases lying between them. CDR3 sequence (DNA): TGTGCCAGCAGGCTGACAGTATCTAACACTGAAGCTTTCTTT. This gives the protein CASRLTVSNTEAFF. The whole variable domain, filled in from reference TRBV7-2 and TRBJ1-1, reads GAGVSQSPSNKVTEKGKDVELRCDPISGHTALYWYRQSLGQGLEFLIYFQGNSAPDKSGLPSDRFSAERTGGSVSTLTIQRTQQEDSAVYLCASRLTVSNTEAFFGQGTRLTVV.

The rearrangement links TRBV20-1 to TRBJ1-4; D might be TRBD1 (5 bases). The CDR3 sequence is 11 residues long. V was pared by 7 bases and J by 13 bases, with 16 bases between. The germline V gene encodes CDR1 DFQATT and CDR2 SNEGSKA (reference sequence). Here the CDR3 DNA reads TGCAGTGTTCCGCAGCCCGGGGGACTGTTTTTT. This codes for CSVPQPGGLFF.

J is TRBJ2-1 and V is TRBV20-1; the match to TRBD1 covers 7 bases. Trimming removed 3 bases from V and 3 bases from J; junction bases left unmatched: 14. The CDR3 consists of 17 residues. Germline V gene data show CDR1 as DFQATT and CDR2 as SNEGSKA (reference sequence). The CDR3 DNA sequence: TGCAGTGCTAGTCAATTCCAGACAGGGACCCTCTACAATGAGCAGTTCTTC. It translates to CSASQFQTGTLYNEQFF.

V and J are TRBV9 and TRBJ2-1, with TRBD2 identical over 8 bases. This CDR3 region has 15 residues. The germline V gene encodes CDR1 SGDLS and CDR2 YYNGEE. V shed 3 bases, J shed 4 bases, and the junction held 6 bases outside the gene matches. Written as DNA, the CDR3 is TGTGCCAGCAGCGCCGGAACTAGCGGATACAATGAGCAGTTCTTC. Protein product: CASSAGTSGYNEQFF.

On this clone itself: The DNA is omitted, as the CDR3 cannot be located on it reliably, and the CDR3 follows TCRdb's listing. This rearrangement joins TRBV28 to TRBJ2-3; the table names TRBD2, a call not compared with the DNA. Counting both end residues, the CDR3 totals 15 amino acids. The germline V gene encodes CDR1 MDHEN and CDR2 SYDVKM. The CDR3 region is CASSILGGLGDTQYF.